One TCR beta chain is described in this entry. Its target is unknown. Germline-derived CDR1 and CDR2 are SGHDT and YYEEEE. The CDR3 has 14 amino acids. Trimming pared 0 bases from V and 5 bases from J, leaving 11 bases between. The sample originates from a study of shared clonotypes between healthy human individuals. Findings and caveats of the study: Unshared clonotypes carried lower generation probabilities than those common to all four donors.

The genomic DNA of each subset was split evenly across several immunoSEQ plates. Sequencing was performed with immunoSEQ multiplex PCR; in TCRdb, only in-frame clones are kept and a portion is missing. The sample consists of 800,000 to 1,200,000 clones, approximately 78% of them appearing once. The receptor comes from a young man in good health. Some clones in this sample may be carry-over from other donors' samples. Sequencing was carried out using memory CD4+ T cells from PBMCs. Subset in this sample: CD45RA-negative fraction. The rearrangement uses TRBV5-6 and TRBJ2-5; D is unclear. The CDR3 nucleotides read TGTGCCAGCAGCTTGGTGTCCGGCTCCGAGACCCAGTACTTC. Amino acids: CASSLVSGSETQYF.